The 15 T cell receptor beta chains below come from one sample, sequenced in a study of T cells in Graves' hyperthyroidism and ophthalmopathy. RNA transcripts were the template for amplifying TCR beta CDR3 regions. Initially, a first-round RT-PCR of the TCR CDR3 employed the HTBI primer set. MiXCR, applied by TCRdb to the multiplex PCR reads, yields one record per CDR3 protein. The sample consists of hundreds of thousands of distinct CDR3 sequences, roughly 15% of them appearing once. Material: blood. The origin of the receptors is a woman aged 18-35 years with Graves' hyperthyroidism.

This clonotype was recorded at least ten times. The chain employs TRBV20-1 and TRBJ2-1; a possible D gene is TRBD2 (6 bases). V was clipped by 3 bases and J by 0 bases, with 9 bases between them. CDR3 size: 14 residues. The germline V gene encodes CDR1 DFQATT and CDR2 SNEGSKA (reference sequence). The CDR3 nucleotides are TGCAGTGCTAGGGACGGGGGCTCCTACAATGAGCAGTTCTTC. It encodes CSARDGGSYNEQFF.

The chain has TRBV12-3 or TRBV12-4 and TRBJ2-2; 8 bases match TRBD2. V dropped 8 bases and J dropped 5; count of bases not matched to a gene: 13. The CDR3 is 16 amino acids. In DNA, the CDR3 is TGTGCCAGCCGAGACGTCGGGGGGGTCAGGACCGGGGAGCTGTTTTTT. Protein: CASRDVGGVRTGELFF.

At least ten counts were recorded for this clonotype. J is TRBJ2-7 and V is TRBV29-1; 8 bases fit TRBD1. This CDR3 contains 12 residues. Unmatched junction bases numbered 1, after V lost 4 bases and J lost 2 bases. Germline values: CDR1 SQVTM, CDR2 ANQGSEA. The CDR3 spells CSVVDRAYEQYF. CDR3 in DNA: TGCAGCGTTGTGGACAGGGCCTACGAGCAGTACTTC.

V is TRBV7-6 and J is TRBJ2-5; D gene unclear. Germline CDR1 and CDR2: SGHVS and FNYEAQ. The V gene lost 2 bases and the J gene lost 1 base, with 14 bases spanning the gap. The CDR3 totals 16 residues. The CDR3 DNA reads TGTGCCAGCAGCTTACGGTCAGGCAGCCTCCAAGAGACCCAGTACTTC. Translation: CASSLRSGSLQETQYF. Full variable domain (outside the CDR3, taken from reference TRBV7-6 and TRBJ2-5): GAGVSQSPRYKVTKRGQDVALRCDPISGHVSLYWYRQALGQGPEFLTYFNYEAQQDKSGLPNDRFSAERPEGSISTLTIQRTEQRDSAMYRCASSLRSGSLQETQYFGPGTRLLVL.

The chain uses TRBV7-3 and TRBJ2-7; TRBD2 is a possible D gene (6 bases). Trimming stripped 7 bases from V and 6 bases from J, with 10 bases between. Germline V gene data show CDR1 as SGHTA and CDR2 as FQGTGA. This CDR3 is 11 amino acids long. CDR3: CASTQAGEQYF. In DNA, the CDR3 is TGTGCCAGCACCCAAGCGGGCGAGCAGTACTTC. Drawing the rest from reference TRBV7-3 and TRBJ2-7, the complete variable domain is GAGVSQTPSNKVTEKGKYVELRCDPISGHTALYWYRQSLGQGPEFLIYFQGTGAADDSGLPNDRFFAVRPEGSVSTLKIQRTERGDSAVYLCASTQAGEQYFGPGTRLTVT.

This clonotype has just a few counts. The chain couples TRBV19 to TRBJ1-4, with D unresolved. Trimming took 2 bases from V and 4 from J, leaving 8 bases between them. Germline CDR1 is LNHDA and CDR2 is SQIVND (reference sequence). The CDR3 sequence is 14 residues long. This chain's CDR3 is CASSIWAYNEKLFF. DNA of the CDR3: TGTGCCAGTAGTATATGGGCATATAATGAAAAACTGTTTTTT.

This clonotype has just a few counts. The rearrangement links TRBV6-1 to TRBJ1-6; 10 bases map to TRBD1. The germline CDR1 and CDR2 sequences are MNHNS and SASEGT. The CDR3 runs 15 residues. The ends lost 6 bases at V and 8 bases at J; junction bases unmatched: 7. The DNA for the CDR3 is TGTGCCAGCAGGTCTGGGACAGGGGACCATTCACCCCTCCACTTT. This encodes CASRSGTGDHSPLHF.

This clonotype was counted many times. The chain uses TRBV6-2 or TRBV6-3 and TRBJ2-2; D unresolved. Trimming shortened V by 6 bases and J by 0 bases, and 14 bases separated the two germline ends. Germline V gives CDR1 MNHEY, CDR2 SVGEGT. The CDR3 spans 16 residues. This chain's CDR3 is CASSPLWIPNTGELFF. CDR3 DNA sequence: TGTGCCAGCAGCCCCCTGTGGATACCGAACACCGGGGAGCTGTTTTTT.

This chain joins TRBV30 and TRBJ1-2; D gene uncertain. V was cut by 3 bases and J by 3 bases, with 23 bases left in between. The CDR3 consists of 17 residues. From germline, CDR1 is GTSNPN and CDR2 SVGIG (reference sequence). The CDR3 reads CAWREAEGKQPDYGYTF. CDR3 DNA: TGTGCCTGGAGGGAGGCGGAGGGAAAGCAGCCTGACTATGGCTACACCTTC. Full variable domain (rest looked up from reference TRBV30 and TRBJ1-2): SQTIHQWPATLVQPVGSPLSLECTVEGTSNPNLYWYRQAAGRGLQLLFYSVGIGQISSEVPQNLSASRPQDRQFILSSKKLLLSDSGFYLCAWREAEGKQPDYGYTFGSGTRLTVV.

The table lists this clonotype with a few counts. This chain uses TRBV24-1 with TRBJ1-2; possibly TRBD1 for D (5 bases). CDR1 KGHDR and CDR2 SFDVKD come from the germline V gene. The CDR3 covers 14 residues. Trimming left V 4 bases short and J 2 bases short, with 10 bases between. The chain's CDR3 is CATSDPWGNYGYTF. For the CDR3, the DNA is TGTGCCACCAGTGACCCCTGGGGGAACTATGGCTACACCTTC.

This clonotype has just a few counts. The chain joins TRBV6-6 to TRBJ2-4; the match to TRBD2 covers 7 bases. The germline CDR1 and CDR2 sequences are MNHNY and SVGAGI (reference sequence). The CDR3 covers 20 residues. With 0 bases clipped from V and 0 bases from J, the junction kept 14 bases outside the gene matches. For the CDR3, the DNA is TGTGCCAGCAGTTACTCGACGGTAGCGGGCGTCAAACTAGCCAAAAACATTCAGTACTTC. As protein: CASSYSTVAGVKLAKNIQYF.

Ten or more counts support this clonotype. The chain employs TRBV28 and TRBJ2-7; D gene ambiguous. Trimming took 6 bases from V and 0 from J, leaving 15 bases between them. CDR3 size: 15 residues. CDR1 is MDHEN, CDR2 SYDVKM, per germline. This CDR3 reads CASSLPAPLSYEQYF. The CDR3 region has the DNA TGTGCCAGCAGCCTTCCGGCACCCCTCTCCTACGAGCAGTACTTC. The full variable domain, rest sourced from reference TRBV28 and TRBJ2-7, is DVKVTQSSRYLVKRTGEKVFLECVQDMDHENMFWYRQDPGLGLRLIYFSYDVKMKEKGDIPEGYSVSREKKERFSLILESASTNQTSMYLCASSLPAPLSYEQYFGPGTRLTVT.

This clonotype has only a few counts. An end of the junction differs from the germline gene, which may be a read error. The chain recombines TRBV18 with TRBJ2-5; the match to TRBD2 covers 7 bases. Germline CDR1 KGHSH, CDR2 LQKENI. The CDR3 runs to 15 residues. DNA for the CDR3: TGTGCCAGCTCCCACGGGGGGACGGTACAAGAGGCCCAGTACTTC. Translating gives CASSHGGTVQEAQYF.

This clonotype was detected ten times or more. Here the CDR3 DNA reads TGTGCCAGCAGGGACGGCGGGACAGGTCCCTATGGCTACACCTTC. It yields the protein CASRDGGTGPYGYTF. This chain joins TRBV6-2 or TRBV6-3 and TRBJ1-2; 8 bases match TRBD1. From germline, CDR1 is MNHEY and CDR2 SVGEGT. Germline trimming cut 6 bases from V and 4 bases from J; bases unmatched to any gene: 10. The CDR3 length is 15 residues.

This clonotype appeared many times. In DNA form, the CDR3 reads TGTGCCAGCAGTACAGGGGACTACAGCAGCACAGATACGCAGTATTTT. Its translation is CASSTGDYSSTDTQYF. The chain uses TRBV12-3 or TRBV12-4 and TRBJ2-3; D may match TRBD1 or TRBD2 (7 bases each). Trimming took off 5 bases at V and 0 bases at J, with 15 bases between the two ends. The CDR3 totals 16 residues.